Reported below is one TCR beta chain. Its target is not known. The table came from immunoSEQ multiplex PCR; TCRdb's copy has only in-frame clones and leaves some out. The table includes some 7,000 clones, about 83% detected once. The data are from a study of Ad26.COV2.S vaccination and SARS-CoV-2 variants. Findings of the study overall: It was found that vaccine and placebo recipients had similar non-spike TCR breadth. Post-vaccination spike-specific CD8+ and CD4+ T cell responses reportedly had substantial breadth. Possible underestimation of total T cell responses by the TCR breadth and depth analyses was noted. Vaccinees showed greater spike-specific TCR breadth than placebo recipients.

Germline lookup yields CDR1 LGHDT and CDR2 YNNKEL (reference sequence). Trimming stripped 2 bases from V and 7 bases from J, with 6 bases between. This CDR3 comprises 12 residues. The chain combines TRBV3-1 (or the pseudogene TRBV3-2) with TRBJ1-5; D not resolved. The clonotype originates from a human donor who had recovered from COVID-19. Sequenced material: peripheral blood, taken after recovery from COVID-19. CDR3 nucleotide sequence: TGTGCCAGCAGCCAACAGGACCAGCCCCAGCATTTT. This gives the protein CASSQQDQPQHF.